Sequencing of this TCR beta chain was carried out in a study of blood T cell repertoires in COVID-19 (dated by TCRdb to about 2020). Turning to the overall study: Samples from collaborators originated in the United States, Italy and Spain and spanned both the acute and convalescent phases of COVID-19. The prospective study material was composed of cDNA or gDNA derived from T cells, B-cell-depleted T cells, or PBMCs. Where available, HLA class I and class II types were obtained from metadata supplied by the sample provider rather than from assay-based typing. Nearly every sample came with metadata listing a de-identified subject ID, COVID-19 status, age in years and sex. The dataset comprised deeply sampled blood TCRbeta repertoires from subjects exposed to, actively infected with, or recovered from COVID-19. The repertoires were released in a freely available public database meant as a resource for research on the immune response to SARS-CoV-2. The samples were drawn from two sources: the first 160 participants of the ongoing ImmuneRACE study, and over 1,000 subjects contributed by 6 global collaborators.

Sequences SGHRS (CDR1) and YFSETQ (CDR2) are obtained from the germline V gene. Inclusive of the bounding cysteine and phenylalanine, the CDR3 is 15 residues long. Only the CDR3 region is kept as DNA, spanning 45 bases read in frame from base 1. Trimming at the junction amounts to 0 bases on V and 8 bases on J, and the germline ends lie 14 bases apart. TCRbeta CDR3 regions were amplified from genomic DNA by means of the immunoSEQ Assay, a bias-controlled multiplex PCR. From the authors' description of their analysis: Within the assay, amplification of reference gene primers was used to estimate how many nucleated cells each sample contained. To quantify the absolute abundance of each unique TCRbeta CDR3 rearrangement, sequence reads were collapsed and filtered. Productive Simpson clonality was computed per sample as the square root of Simpson's diversity index over productive rearrangements. TCRdb's version of the immuneACCESS table is confined to in-frame rearrangements and falls short of the full clone set. An unresolved V gene accounts for under half of the shortfall where checked; the remainder is of unknown origin. Clone size and the V and J calls come from that table; the DNA yielded D and trimming. Within this sample are 150,000 to 200,000 clones, with roughly 76% of them counted one time only. The ten largest clones capture less than 15% of the sample.

One collaborating source in Seattle enrolled patients while the patients were actively infected and followed the patients over time throughout the course of disease. Collaborating institutions collected whole blood in K2EDTA tubes following their own protocols. Collaborator samples were shipped for TCRbeta analysis as frozen whole blood, isolated PBMCs, or DNA extracted from either sample type. Summary of the overall study and its limitations: The amount of clinical and demographic metadata varied by source and participant and was provided uncurated.

In the case of this clone: Its antigen remains undetermined. Base qualities are not at hand, and no much larger clone is one base apart.

The receptor was isolated from a woman of 80 years or more with COVID-19, enrolled during active disease. Sequences were obtained from peripheral blood. The V and J genes are TRBV5-1 and TRBJ1-4; the best D guess is TRBD1, with 6 bases matching. The CDR3 region: CASSLAGGPREKLFF. The DNA sequence reads TGCGCCAGCAGCTTGGCCGGGGGGCCTAGGGAAAAACTGTTTTTT.